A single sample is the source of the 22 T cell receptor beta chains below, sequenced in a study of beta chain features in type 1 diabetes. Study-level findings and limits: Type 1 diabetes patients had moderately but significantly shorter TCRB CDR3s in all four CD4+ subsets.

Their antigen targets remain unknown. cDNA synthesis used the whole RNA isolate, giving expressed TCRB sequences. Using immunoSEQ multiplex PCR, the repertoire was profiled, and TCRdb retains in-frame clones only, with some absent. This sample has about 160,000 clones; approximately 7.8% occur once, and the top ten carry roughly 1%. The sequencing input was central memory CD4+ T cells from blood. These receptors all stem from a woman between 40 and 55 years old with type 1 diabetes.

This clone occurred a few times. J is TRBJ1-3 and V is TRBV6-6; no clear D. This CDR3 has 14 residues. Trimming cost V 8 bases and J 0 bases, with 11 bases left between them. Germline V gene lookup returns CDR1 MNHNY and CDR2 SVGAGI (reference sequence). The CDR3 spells CASGGRSSGNTIYF. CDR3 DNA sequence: TGTGCCAGCGGCGGCCGTAGCTCTGGAAACACCATATATTTT.

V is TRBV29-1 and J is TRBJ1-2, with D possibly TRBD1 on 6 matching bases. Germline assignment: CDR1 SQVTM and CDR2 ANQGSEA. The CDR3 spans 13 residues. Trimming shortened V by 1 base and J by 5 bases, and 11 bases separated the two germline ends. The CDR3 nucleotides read TGCAGCGTTGAAGCGGGGGGCGAATATGGCTACACCTTC. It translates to CSVEAGGEYGYTF.

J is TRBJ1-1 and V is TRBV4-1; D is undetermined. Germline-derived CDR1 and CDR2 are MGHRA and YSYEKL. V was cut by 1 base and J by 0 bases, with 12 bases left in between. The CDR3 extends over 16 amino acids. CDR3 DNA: TGCGCCAGCAGCCAAGTGTCCCGGACTTTGAACACTGAAGCTTTCTTT. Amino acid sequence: CASSQVSRTLNTEAFF.

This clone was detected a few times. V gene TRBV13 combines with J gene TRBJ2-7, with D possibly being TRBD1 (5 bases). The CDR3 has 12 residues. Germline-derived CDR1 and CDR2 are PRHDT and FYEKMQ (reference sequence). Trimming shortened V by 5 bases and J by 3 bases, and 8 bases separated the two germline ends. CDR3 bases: TGTGCCAGCAGCCGCGGACACTACGAGCAGTACTTC. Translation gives CASSRGHYEQYF.

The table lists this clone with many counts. CDR3 amino acids: CASSPRLAGEGEQFF. CDR3 nucleotides: TGTGCCAGCAGCCCTAGACTAGCGGGAGAGGGTGAGCAGTTCTTC. V usage is TRBV6-6 and J usage is TRBJ2-1; 12 bases are a match to TRBD2. This CDR3 region has 15 residues. V lost 6 bases and J lost 9; bases outside the gene matches: 9. Germline V CDR1 and CDR2: MNHNY, SVGAGI (reference sequence).

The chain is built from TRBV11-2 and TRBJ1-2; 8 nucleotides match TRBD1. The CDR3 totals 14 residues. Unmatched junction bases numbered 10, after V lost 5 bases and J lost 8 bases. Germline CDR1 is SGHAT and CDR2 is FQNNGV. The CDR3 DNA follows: TGTGCCAGCAGCCCAATCAGGGGGCGCGAAGGCTACACCTTC. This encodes CASSPIRGREGYTF.

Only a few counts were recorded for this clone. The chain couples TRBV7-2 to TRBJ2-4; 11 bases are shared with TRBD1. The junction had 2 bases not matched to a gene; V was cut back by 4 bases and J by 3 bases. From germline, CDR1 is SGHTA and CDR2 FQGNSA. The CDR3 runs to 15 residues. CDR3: CASSSGTGGKNIQYF. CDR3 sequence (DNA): TGTGCCAGCAGCTCAGGGACAGGGGGCAAAAACATTCAGTACTTC. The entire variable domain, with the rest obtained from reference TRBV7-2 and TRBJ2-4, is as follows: GAGVSQSPSNKVTEKGKDVELRCDPISGHTALYWYRQSLGQGLEFLIYFQGNSAPDKSGLPSDRFSAERTGGSVSTLTIQRTQQEDSAVYLCASSSGTGGKNIQYFGAGTRLSVL.

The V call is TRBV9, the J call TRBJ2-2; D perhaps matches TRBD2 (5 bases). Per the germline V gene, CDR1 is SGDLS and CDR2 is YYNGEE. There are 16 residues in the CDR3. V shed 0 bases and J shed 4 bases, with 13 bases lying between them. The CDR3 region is CASSVGGRDGTGELFF. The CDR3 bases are TGTGCCAGCAGCGTAGGAGGACGGGATGGCACCGGGGAGCTGTTTTTT.

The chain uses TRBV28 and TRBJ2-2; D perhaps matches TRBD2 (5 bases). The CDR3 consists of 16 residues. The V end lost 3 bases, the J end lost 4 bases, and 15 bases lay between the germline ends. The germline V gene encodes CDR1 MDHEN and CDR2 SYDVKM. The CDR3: CASSLGEAVGTGELFF. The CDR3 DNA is TGTGCCAGCAGTTTGGGAGAGGCGGTGGGCACCGGGGAGCTGTTTTTT.

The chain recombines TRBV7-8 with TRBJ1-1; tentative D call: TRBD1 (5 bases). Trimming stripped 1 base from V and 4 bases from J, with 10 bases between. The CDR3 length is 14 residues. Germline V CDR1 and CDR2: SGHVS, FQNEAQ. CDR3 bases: TGTGCCAGCAGCTTAGTAATGGGGGGCACTGAAGCTTTCTTT. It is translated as CASSLVMGGTEAFF.

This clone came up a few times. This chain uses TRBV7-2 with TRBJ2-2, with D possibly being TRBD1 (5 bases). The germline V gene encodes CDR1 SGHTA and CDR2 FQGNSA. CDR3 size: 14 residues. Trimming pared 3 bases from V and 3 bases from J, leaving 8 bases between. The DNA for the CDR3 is TGTGCCAGCAGCTTCAGGGCGGACACCGGGGAGCTGTTTTTT. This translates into CASSFRADTGELFF.

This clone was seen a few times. CDR3 nucleotide sequence: TGTGCCAGCAGCCGGACTAGCGGGCGCTACAATGAGCAGTTCTTC. It codes for CASSRTSGRYNEQFF. The chain uses TRBV11-2 and TRBJ2-1, with 11 nucleotides matching TRBD2. Germline loops: CDR1 SGHAT, CDR2 FQNNGV. Losses at the gene ends were 5 bases for V and 3 bases for J; bases not matched to a gene: 3. The CDR3 length is 15 residues.

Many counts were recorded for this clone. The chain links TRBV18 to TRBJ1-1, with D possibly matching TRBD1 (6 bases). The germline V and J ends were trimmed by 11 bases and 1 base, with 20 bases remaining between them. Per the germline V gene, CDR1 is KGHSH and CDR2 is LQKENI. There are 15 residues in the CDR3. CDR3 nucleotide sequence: TGTGCCTCCTCAGGGGACATCCTCCCGAACACTGAAGCTTTCTTT. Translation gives CASSGDILPNTEAFF.

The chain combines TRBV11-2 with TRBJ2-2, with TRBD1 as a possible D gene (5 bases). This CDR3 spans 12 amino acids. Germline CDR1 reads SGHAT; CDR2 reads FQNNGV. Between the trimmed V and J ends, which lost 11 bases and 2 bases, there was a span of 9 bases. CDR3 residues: CAWGRNTGELFF. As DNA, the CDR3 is TGTGCCTGGGGCCGAAACACCGGGGAGCTGTTTTTT.

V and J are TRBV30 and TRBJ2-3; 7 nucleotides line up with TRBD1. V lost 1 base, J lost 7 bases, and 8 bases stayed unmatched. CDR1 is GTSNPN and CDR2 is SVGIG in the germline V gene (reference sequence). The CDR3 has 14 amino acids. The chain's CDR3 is CAWSGTGLGNTQYF. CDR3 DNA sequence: TGTGCCTGGAGTGGGACAGGCTTGGGAAATACGCAGTATTTT.

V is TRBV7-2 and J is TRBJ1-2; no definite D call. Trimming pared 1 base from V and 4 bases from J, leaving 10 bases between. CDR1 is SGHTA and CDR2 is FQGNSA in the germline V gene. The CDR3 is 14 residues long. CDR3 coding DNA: TGTGCCAGCAGCTTAGATGCAGCGGCCTATGGCTACACCTTC. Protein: CASSLDAAAYGYTF.

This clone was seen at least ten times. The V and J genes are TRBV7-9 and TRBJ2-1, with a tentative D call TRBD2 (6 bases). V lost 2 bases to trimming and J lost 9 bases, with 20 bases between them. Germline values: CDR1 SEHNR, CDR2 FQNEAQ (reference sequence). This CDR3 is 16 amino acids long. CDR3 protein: CASSLTPGLLVGEQFF. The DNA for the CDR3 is TGTGCCAGCAGCTTAACACCGGGACTTCTTGTCGGTGAGCAGTTCTTC.

DNA for the CDR3: TGTGCCAGCAGCTTAGACTCCAGGGACACAGATACGCAGTATTTT. This gives the protein CASSLDSRDTDTQYF. V usage is TRBV11-2 and J usage is TRBJ2-3, with D perhaps TRBD1 (5 bases). This CDR3 is 15 amino acids long. Germline CDR1 and CDR2: SGHAT and FQNNGV. Trimming pared 0 bases from V and 2 bases from J, leaving 9 bases between.

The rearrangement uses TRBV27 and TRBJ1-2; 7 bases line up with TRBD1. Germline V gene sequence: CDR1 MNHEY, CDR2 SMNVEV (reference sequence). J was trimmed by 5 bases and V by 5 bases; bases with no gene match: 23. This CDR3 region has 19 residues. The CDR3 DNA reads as TGTGCCAGCAGTCCCCTCTTAGGGACAGAAACCCCCAAGACTTATGGCTACACCTTC. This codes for CASSPLLGTETPKTYGYTF.

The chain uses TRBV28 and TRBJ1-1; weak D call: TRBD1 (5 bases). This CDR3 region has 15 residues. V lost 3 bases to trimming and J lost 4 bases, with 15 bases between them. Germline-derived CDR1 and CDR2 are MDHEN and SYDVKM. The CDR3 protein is CASSFSGGGGTEAFF. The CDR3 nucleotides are TGTGCCAGCAGTTTTTCCGGGGGTGGAGGCACTGAAGCTTTCTTT.

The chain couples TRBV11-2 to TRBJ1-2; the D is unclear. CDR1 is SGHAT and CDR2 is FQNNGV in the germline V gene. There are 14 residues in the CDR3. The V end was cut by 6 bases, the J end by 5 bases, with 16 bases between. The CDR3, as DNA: TGTGCCAGCAGTCGAGAGCTAGGGAGGTATGGCTACACCTTC. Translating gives CASSRELGRYGYTF.

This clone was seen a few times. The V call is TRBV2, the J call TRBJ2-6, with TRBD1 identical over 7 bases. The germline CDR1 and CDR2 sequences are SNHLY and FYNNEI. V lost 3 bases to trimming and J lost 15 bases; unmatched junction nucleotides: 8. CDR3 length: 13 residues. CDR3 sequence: CASSDRQGIGLTF. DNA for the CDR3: TGTGCCAGCAGTGACAGACAGGGTATAGGCCTGACTTTC. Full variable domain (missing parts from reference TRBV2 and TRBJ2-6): EPEVTQTPSHQVTQMGQEVILRCVPISNHLYFYWYRQILGQKVEFLVSFYNNEISEKSEIFDDQFSVERPDGSNFTLKIRSTKLEDSAMYFCASSDRQGIGLTFGAGSRLTVL.